This T cell receptor (beta chain) was found in a study of somatic mutations in T cells in chronic GVHD (TCRdb year 2020). Isolated genomic DNA was used for TCRbeta deep sequencing. The immunoSEQ assay, provided as a commercial service, was used for both TCRbeta CDR3 sequencing and the initial data processing. The published analysis was carried out like this. Reads were demultiplexed, adapter and primer sequences were removed, similar clones were merged by frequency-ratio clustering, and V, D, J genes were annotated with IMGT. Not all clones reach the TCRdb copy of this immuneACCESS table, which keeps in-frame sequences only. Checked studies attribute under half of the gap to unresolved V genes and leave the rest unexplained. That table is the source of V, J and clone size, and D and trimming were worked out from the DNA. Here the sample has about 1,800 clones; approximately 63% occur a single time. In total, the top ten clones hold 59% of the sample.

Mononuclear cells were isolated by Ficoll-Paque PLUS density gradient centrifugation from peripheral blood that had been collected in sodium heparin tubes. On this clone: No cognate antigen has been identified for it. No much larger clone exists at a distance of one base, and base qualities are not known. The same CDR3 arises from other DNA sequences in this sample as well.

Source material: CD8+ T cells from blood. This receptor was taken from a male patient in his fifties with chronic graft-versus-host disease. Some T cells may be donor cells from the graft after a transplant.

The CDR3 reads CASSSTGGNQPQHF. The nucleotide sequence reads as follows: TGTGCCAGCAGCTCGACAGGGGGAAATCAGCCCCAGCATTTT. Recombination joined TRBV28 with TRBJ1-5, with 9 bases in between that match TRBD1. From a lookup of the germline V gene, CDR1 and CDR2 are MDHEN and SYDVKM. V is cut back by 6 bases and J by 4 bases, with 4 bases in the junction unmatched. CDR3 length: 14 amino acids, cysteine to phenylalanine. Only CDR3 DNA remains: 42 bases, in frame from the first base.